The 32 T cell receptor beta chains below all came from one sample that was sequenced in a study of control samples from healthy donors and cancer patients. Method: immunoSEQ multiplex PCR; TCRdb's copy keeps in-frame clones and lacks some. The sample consists of 120,000 or so clones, about 89% of them appearing once. Sequencing used blood. All receptors come from a woman between 18 and 29 years old in good health.

This clone was detected a few times. The V call is TRBV7-9, the J call TRBJ1-6, with D perhaps TRBD1 (5 bases). V shed 2 bases and J shed 5 bases, with 13 bases lying between them. This CDR3 has 16 amino acids. Germline V lookup: CDR1 SEHNR, CDR2 FQNEAQ (reference sequence). CDR3 coding DNA: TGTGCCAGCAGCTTATTCGGGACGGGAAATAATTCACCCCTCCACTTT. Its protein is CASSLFGTGNNSPLHF. Based on the CDR3 plus reference TRBV7-9 and TRBJ1-6, the full variable domain is DTGVSQNPRHKITKRGQNVTFRCDPISEHNRLYWYRQTLGQGPEFLTYFQNEAQLEKSRLLSDRFSAERPKGSFSTLEIQRTEQGDSAMYLCASSLFGTGNNSPLHFGNGTRLTVT.

This chain uses TRBV19 with TRBJ1-6; D gene ambiguous. CDR3 length: 16 residues. The germline gives CDR1 LNHDA, CDR2 SQIVND (reference sequence). Trimming pared 6 bases from V and 5 bases from J, leaving 17 bases between. The CDR3 bases are TGTGCCAGTAGCCCCCGCGACGGCCGGAATAATTCACCCCTCCACTTT. This gives the protein CASSPRDGRNNSPLHF. Filled out from reference TRBV19 and TRBJ1-6, the complete variable domain reads DGGITQSPKYLFRKEGQNVTLSCEQNLNHDAMYWYRQDPGQGLRLIYYSQIVNDFQKGDIAEGYSVSREKKESFPLTVTSAQKNPTAFYLCASSPRDGRNNSPLHFGNGTRLTVT.

The chain links TRBV10-3 to TRBJ2-2, with 11 bases fitting TRBD1. Germline trimming cut 7 bases from V and 7 bases from J; bases unmatched to any gene: 5. The CDR3 is 14 residues long. Per germline, CDR1 ENHRY and CDR2 SYGVKD. Here the CDR3 DNA reads TGTGCCATCAATCCGGGACAGGGGGTCGGGGAGCTGTTTTTT. Its translation: CAINPGQGVGELFF.

The chain carries TRBV18 and TRBJ1-1; TRBD1 is a possible D gene (6 bases). This CDR3 has 16 residues. Germline values: CDR1 KGHSH, CDR2 LQKENI. Trimming removed 3 bases at V and 1 base at J, with 15 bases between. The CDR3 here is CASSPGVGGPNTEAFF. The CDR3 DNA reads TGTGCCAGCTCACCGGGCGTTGGGGGCCCGAACACTGAAGCTTTCTTT.

The gene calls are TRBV24-1 and TRBJ2-2, with TRBD2 as a possible D gene (6 bases). CDR3 length: 18 amino acids. Germline V lookup: CDR1 KGHDR, CDR2 SFDVKD. Trimming removed 3 bases at V and 1 base at J, with 17 bases between. CDR3 sequence: CATSDPGGTSGNTGELFF. CDR3 sequence (DNA): TGTGCCACCAGTGATCCCGGGGGTACCAGCGGGAACACCGGGGAGCTGTTTTTT.

The chain combines TRBV19 with TRBJ2-2; D possibly corresponds to TRBD1 (6 bases). This CDR3 has 14 residues. Trimming left V 5 bases short and J 7 bases short, with 14 bases between. CDR1 and CDR2 from the germline V gene are LNHDA and SQIVND (reference sequence). The CDR3 region is CASSSHRESGELFF. The CDR3 DNA reads as TGTGCCAGTAGTTCACACAGGGAAAGCGGGGAGCTGTTTTTT.

The chain links TRBV7-3 to TRBJ2-1; unclear D gene. The CDR3 extends over 14 amino acids. The germline V gene encodes CDR1 SGHTA and CDR2 FQGTGA. Trimming stripped 4 bases from V and 5 bases from J, with 12 bases between. CDR3 DNA sequence: TGTGCCAGCAGCTCCATGGAGACTCACAATGAGCAGTTCTTC. Amino acid sequence: CASSSMETHNEQFF.

The J gene is TRBJ1-2, the V gene TRBV7-9; 7 nucleotides agree with TRBD1. The germline V gene encodes CDR1 SEHNR and CDR2 FQNEAQ (reference sequence). The CDR3 is 13 residues long. V trimming: 5 bases; J trimming: 6 bases; junction bases outside the gene matches: 6. CDR3 in DNA: TGTGCCAGCAGCATATCAGGGGGTCATGGCTACACCTTC. Encoded protein: CASSISGGHGYTF.

The chain recombines TRBV5-1 with TRBJ2-5, with D uncertain. The CDR3 has 16 residues. Germline values: CDR1 SGHRS, CDR2 YFSETQ. Trimming removed 0 bases from V and 2 bases from J, with 14 bases in between. The CDR3 nucleotides read TGCGCCAGCAGCTTGGCCCTTTACGAACGGCAAGAGACCCAGTACTTC. Protein product: CASSLALYERQETQYF.

This chain links TRBV7-9 with TRBJ2-1; D possibly uses TRBD1 or TRBD2 (5 bases each). This CDR3 has 14 amino acids. Germline V gene data show CDR1 as SEHNR and CDR2 as FQNEAQ (reference sequence). V was cut by 2 bases and J by 15 bases, with 20 bases left in between. Here the CDR3 reads CASSLSRPGPSLFF. The DNA for the CDR3 is TGTGCCAGCAGCTTATCTCGCCCGGGACCGAGCTTGTTCTTC.

The V and J genes are TRBV6-1 and TRBJ1-6; no firm D call. The CDR3 loop spans 15 amino acids. From germline, CDR1 is MNHNS and CDR2 SASEGT. Trimming removed 2 bases at V and 5 bases at J, with 10 bases between. The CDR3 is CASSERRQHNSPLHF. The CDR3 DNA is TGTGCCAGCAGTGAACGGAGGCAACATAATTCACCCCTCCACTTT.

The rearrangement links TRBV24-1 to TRBJ2-3; D ambiguous. V was cut by 7 bases and J by 1 base, with 11 bases left in between. CDR1 is KGHDR, CDR2 SFDVKD, per germline. This CDR3 region has 14 residues. CDR3 DNA: TGTGCCACCAGCTGGGGATCTGGCACAGATACGCAGTATTTT. It yields the protein CATSWGSGTDTQYF.

The chain couples TRBV25-1 to TRBJ2-3; TRBD2 matches 11 bases. J was trimmed by 3 bases and V by 4 bases; bases with no gene match: 3. The germline gives CDR1 MGHDK, CDR2 SYGVNS. This CDR3 is 15 amino acids long. In nucleotides, the CDR3 is TGTGCCAGCAGTGCATTAGCGGGAGGGACAGATACGCAGTATTTT. Translating gives CASSALAGGTDTQYF.

This clone appeared once. This chain connects TRBV6-2 or TRBV6-3 to TRBJ2-7; 8 positions match TRBD1. This CDR3 has 13 residues. Germline CDR1 and CDR2: MNHEY and SVGEGT. V gave up 2 bases and J gave up 3 bases; unmatched junction bases: 0. The CDR3: CASSYDRGYEQYF. The CDR3 nucleotides are TGTGCCAGCAGTTACGACAGGGGCTACGAGCAGTACTTC.

The V call is TRBV5-8, the J call TRBJ2-5; 10 bases align to TRBD2. Germline CDR1 SGHTS, CDR2 YDEGEE. The CDR3 is 17 residues long. After removal of 1 base from V and 5 bases from J, the junction contained 11 bases not matched to a gene. CDR3 region: CASSLSLAGVPRETQYF. For the CDR3, the DNA is TGTGCCAGCAGCTTGTCCCTAGCGGGAGTCCCCAGGGAGACCCAGTACTTC.

This chain connects TRBV7-2 to TRBJ1-4; D unclear. The V gene's germline CDR1 is SGHTA and CDR2 FQGNSA. The V end lost 5 bases, the J end lost 4 bases, and 11 bases lay between the germline ends. There are 14 residues in the CDR3. CDR3 sequence: CASSRQSINEKLFF. The CDR3 DNA is TGTGCCAGCAGCCGCCAGAGTATTAATGAAAAACTGTTTTTT.

V gene TRBV29-1 combines with J gene TRBJ2-5; D ambiguous. CDR1 and CDR2 from the germline V gene are SQVTM and ANQGSEA. Trimming shortened V by 7 bases and J by 6 bases, and 18 bases separated the two germline ends. This CDR3 is built from 13 residues. CDR3 loop: CSAAQEPSKTQYF. CDR3 coding DNA: TGCAGCGCAGCTCAGGAGCCCTCCAAGACCCAGTACTTC. Based on the CDR3 plus reference TRBV29-1 and TRBJ2-5, the full variable domain is SAVISQKPSRDICQRGTSLTIQCQVDSQVTMMFWYRQQPGQSLTLIATANQGSEATYESGFVIDKFPISRPNLTFSTLTVSNMSPEDSSIYLCSAAQEPSKTQYFGPGTRLLVL.

V gene TRBV30 combines with J gene TRBJ2-6, with D possibly TRBD2 on 7 matching bases. The CDR3 is made up of 18 amino acids. CDR1 is GTSNPN and CDR2 is SVGIG in the germline V gene (reference sequence). Trimming removed 4 bases from V and 0 bases from J, with 19 bases in between. The CDR3 nucleotides are TGTGCCTGGACGACGGAGGGGGGGTGGAACTCTGGGGCCAACGTCCTGACTTTC. Translation gives CAWTTEGGWNSGANVLTF.

The rearrangement uses TRBV10-3 and TRBJ1-1; D not resolved. CDR1 is ENHRY, CDR2 SYGVKD, per germline. V lost 10 bases and J 3 bases, leaving 15 bases between the germline ends. The CDR3 is 13 residues long. CDR3 region: CATRTDIDTEAFF. CDR3 DNA sequence: TGTGCCACAAGAACTGACATAGACACTGAAGCTTTCTTT.

About this clone: This same CDR3 is encoded by further DNA sequences in the sample. The V call is TRBV28, the J call TRBJ2-4; D might be TRBD2 (6 bases). Trimming removed 3 bases from V and 0 bases from J, with 6 bases in between. Germline V lookup: CDR1 MDHEN, CDR2 SYDVKM. The CDR3 has 14 amino acids. DNA of the CDR3: TGTGCCAGCAGTTTGGGGGGAGCCAAAAACATTCAGTACTTC. This sequence encodes CASSLGGAKNIQYF.

The chain combines TRBV19 with TRBJ2-2; 7 nucleotides match TRBD1. The junction had 6 bases not matched to a gene; V was cut back by 7 bases and J by 4 bases. Per the germline V gene, CDR1 is LNHDA and CDR2 is SQIVND (reference sequence). The CDR3 runs to 14 residues. The CDR3 here is CASIGTVITGELFF. The CDR3 region has the DNA TGTGCCAGTATCGGGACAGTTATCACCGGGGAGCTGTTTTTT.

The V and J genes are TRBV18 and TRBJ2-3, with 7 bases that match TRBD1. This CDR3 has 17 amino acids. V was pared by 5 bases and J by 3 bases, with 14 bases of the junction left unmatched. The germline V gene has CDR1 KGHSH and CDR2 LQKENI. The CDR3 protein is CASSADPGTDSTDTQYF. CDR3 DNA: TGTGCCAGCTCAGCTGACCCCGGGACAGACTCAACAGATACGCAGTATTTT.

This clone came up many times. This chain links TRBV29-1 with TRBJ1-1; D gene unclear. CDR1 and CDR2 (germline): SQVTM, ANQGSEA. CDR3 length: 14 amino acids. V gave up 0 bases and J gave up 5 bases, with 13 bases separating them. This CDR3 reads CSVEDQPGLTEAFF. The CDR3 DNA sequence: TGCAGCGTTGAAGATCAGCCGGGTTTAACTGAAGCTTTCTTT.

The V gene is TRBV24-1, the J gene TRBJ2-3, with D uncertain. V lost 5 bases and J lost 0, with 8 bases in between. The CDR3 runs 14 residues. Per germline, CDR1 KGHDR and CDR2 SFDVKD. In nucleotides, the CDR3 is TGTGCCACCAGTGCCAGTCATAGCACAGATACGCAGTATTTT. Translation: CATSASHSTDTQYF.

The chain couples TRBV6-5 to TRBJ2-7; D is ambiguous. The V end was cut by 6 bases, the J end by 3 bases, with 12 bases between. CDR1 and CDR2 from the germline V gene are MNHEY and SVGAGI. The CDR3 is made up of 13 amino acids. This CDR3 reads CASSQERGYEQYF. DNA of the CDR3: TGTGCCAGCAGCCAGGAGAGAGGCTACGAGCAGTACTTC.

This sequence joins TRBV7-2 and TRBJ1-1, with D possibly matching TRBD1 (6 bases). V was pared by 8 bases and J by 4 bases, with 17 bases between. The CDR3 is made up of 14 amino acids. Germline values: CDR1 SGHTA, CDR2 FQGNSA. This chain's CDR3 is CASGSLGTLTEAFF. Here the CDR3 DNA reads TGTGCCAGCGGATCTCTTGGGACACTCACTGAAGCTTTCTTT.

V is TRBV6-2 or TRBV6-3 and J is TRBJ1-2; D remains unclear. Trimming cost V 0 bases and J 5 bases, with 13 bases left between them. Germline loops: CDR1 MNHEY, CDR2 SVGEGT. The CDR3 contains 15 residues. The CDR3 loop is CASSYSNGFTYGYTF. CDR3 in DNA: TGTGCCAGCAGTTACTCTAACGGGTTCACTTATGGCTACACCTTC.

The chain has TRBV4-2 and TRBJ2-1, with unresolved D. Germline V gene sequence: CDR1 LGHNA, CDR2 YNFKEQ. The V and J ends lost 10 bases and 5 bases respectively, with 27 bases between them. The CDR3 is 17 amino acids. The chain's CDR3 is CAIRECRSRQKNNEQFF. For the CDR3, the DNA is TGTGCCATCCGCGAGTGCCGAAGCCGACAAAAAAACAATGAGCAGTTCTTC.

The chain joins TRBV5-4 to TRBJ1-6; D call uncertain. Between the trimmed V and J ends, which lost 0 bases and 11 bases, there was a span of 18 bases. Germline V lookup: CDR1 SGHNT, CDR2 YYREEE (reference sequence). CDR3 length: 16 residues. For the CDR3, the DNA is TGTGCCAGCAGCTTGGATGGAATTGGGAGTAGTACACCCCTCCACTTT. Amino acid sequence: CASSLDGIGSSTPLHF. The complete variable domain, with remaining parts taken from reference TRBV5-4 and TRBJ1-6, reads ETGVTQSPTHLIKTRGQQVTLRCSSQSGHNTVSWYQQALGQGPQFIFQYYREEENGRGNFPPRFSGLQFPNYSSELNVNALELDDSALYLCASSLDGIGSSTPLHFGNGTRLTVT.

This sequence joins TRBV28 and TRBJ2-7, with 7 bases matching TRBD1. This CDR3 region has 14 residues. The ends lost 3 bases at V and 5 bases at J; junction bases unmatched: 7. Germline CDR1 reads MDHEN; CDR2 reads SYDVKM. CDR3 bases: TGTGCCAGCAGTTTCCGGGACAGAGACCACGAGCAGTACTTC. Residues: CASSFRDRDHEQYF.

The chain couples TRBV9 to TRBJ1-1, with D unresolved. The CDR3 extends over 14 amino acids. The germline gives CDR1 SGDLS, CDR2 YYNGEE. Trimming left V 0 bases short and J 4 bases short, with 10 bases between. CDR3 in amino acids: CASSVEEVGTEAFF. In nucleotides, the CDR3 is TGTGCCAGCAGCGTAGAGGAGGTTGGCACTGAAGCTTTCTTT.

V and J are TRBV28 and TRBJ1-2; 9 bases are shared with TRBD1. The trim removed 5 bases at V and 8 bases at J, leaving 15 bases unmatched. Germline assignment: CDR1 MDHEN and CDR2 SYDVKM. This CDR3 has 16 residues. The CDR3 nucleotides read TGTGCCAGCAGTACTTTACCCGGGACAGGGCTAGTCGGCTACACCTTC. Translating it yields CASSTLPGTGLVGYTF.